Listed below are T cell receptor beta chains from one sample, sequenced in a study of tumor-infiltrating lymphocytes in glioblastoma multiforme. MiXCR was run by TCRdb on the multiplex PCR reads, yielding one entry per CDR3 protein. The table lists nearly 8,500 distinct CDR3 sequences, around three quarters of them singletons, with about half in the top ten. Sequencing was carried out using brain tumor tissue. Every receptor here comes from a male donor with glioblastoma. The CDR3 runs from the conserved cysteine through the conserved F or W. Fields, in order: clone size, D gene, V gene, CDR3 length, J gene, CDR3 DNA, CDR3 protein. D genes are given only for firm matches. Size is omitted from some rows. Given values are once, few, many or a class for expanded clones.

once	.	TRBV29-1	12	TRBJ1-5	TGCAGCGTAGGCGCGCTTAATCAGCCCCAGCATTTT	CSVGALNQPQHF
.	TRBD2	TRBV20-1	18	TRBJ2-1	TGCAGTGCTAGAGCAAGACTAGCGGGGACGAGCTCCTACAATGAGCAGTTCTTC	CSARARLAGTSSYNEQFF
.	.	TRBV6-6	14	TRBJ1-5	TGTGCCAGCGCCGAAGTGGGTAGGAGTCAGCCCCAGCATTTT	CASAEVGRSQPQHF
.	.	TRBV6-6	15	TRBJ2-1	TGTGCCAGCAGTCACGCGACTGCCTCCTACAATGAGCAGTTCTTC	CASSHATASYNEQFF
.	TRBD2	TRBV11-3	14	TRBJ2-7	TGTGCCAGCAGCATCGGACTAGCGTCGGACGAGCAGTACTTC	CASSIGLASDEQYF
.	TRBD1	TRBV13	17	TRBJ2-7	TGTGCCAGCAGCTTAGGCTTTTATCCGGGACAGTGGTACGAGCAGTACTTC	CASSLGFYPGQWYEQYF
.	TRBD1	TRBV4-3	15	TRBJ2-3	TGCGCCAGCAGGGACCCGGGACAGGGGACAGATACGCAGTATTTT	CASRDPGQGTDTQYF
once	TRBD1	TRBV4-1	16	TRBJ2-5	TGCGCCAGCAGCCAAGATCCCGGACAGGTCCGAGGGACCCAGTACTTC	CASSQDPGQVRGTQYF
few	.	TRBV25-1	15	TRBJ2-1	TGTGCTAGCAGTGATCTAGGGGTGGACCACAATGAGCAGTTCTTC	CASSDLGVDHNEQFF
few	TRBD1	TRBV29-1	11	TRBJ2-7	TGCAGCGGCGCCGGGACAGGGAAGCAGTACTTC	CSGAGTGKQYF
once	TRBD2	TRBV11-3	18	TRBJ2-3	TGTGCCAGCAGCTTCGACGGGAGGGCCTTTGTGAGCACAGATACGCAGTATTTT	CASSFDGRAFVSTDTQYF
medium-sized	.	TRBV10-1	14	TRBJ2-7	TGCGCCAGCAGTTACCCCCGGAGGTCCTACGAGCAGTACTTC	CASSYPRRSYEQYF
.	.	TRBV20-1	14	TRBJ2-1	TGCAGTGCTAGAGATGAGGAAGGAATGTATGAGCAGTTCTTC	CSARDEEGMYEQFF
once	.	TRBV11-2	13	TRBJ2-7	TGTGCCAGCAGCCCTACGGTACTAAACGAGCAGTACTTC	CASSPTVLNEQYF
many	.	TRBV5-5	15	TRBJ2-3	TGTGCCAGCAGCTTGGGGGGACGAACCGTCGATACGCAGTATTTT	CASSLGGRTVDTQYF
few	TRBD2	TRBV10-3	15	TRBJ2-1	TGTGCCATCAGTGTGGACGGGAGGGCCGACAATGAGCAGTTCTTC	CAISVDGRADNEQFF
.	.	TRBV11-2	16	TRBJ2-5	TGTTCCAGCAGCTTAGATACGGCAGCCAGACAAGAGACCCAGTACTTC	CSSSLDTAARQETQYF
.	TRBD1	TRBV29-1	13	TRBJ2-1	TGCAGCGTTGAGGGACAGGCCCGGGGTGAGCAGTTCTTC	CSVEGQARGEQFF
.	TRBD2	TRBV11-2	15	TRBJ2-1	TGTGCCAGTAGCTATGGGACTAGAGGGTTGAATGAGCAGTTCTTC	CASSYGTRGLNEQFF
.	.	TRBV6-2/TRBV6-3	15	TRBJ2-3	TGTGCCAGCAGTTTGGGGTTGAGGGACACAGATACGCAGTATTTT	CASSLGLRDTDTQYF
once	TRBD2	TRBV5-1	15	TRBJ2-7	TGCGCCAGCAGCTTGTACGCTAGCGGGCCCTACGAGCGGTACTTC	CASSLYASGPYERYF
.	.	TRBV4-2	13	TRBJ1-1	TGTGCCAGCAGCCGGGACTGGAACACTGAAGCTTTCTTT	CASSRDWNTEAFF
once	TRBD1	TRBV6-1	13	TRBJ2-7	TGTGCCGGCAGTCAAGACAGGGGGCGCGAGCAGTACTTC	CAGSQDRGREQYF
once	.	TRBV6-2/TRBV6-3	14	TRBJ2-3	TGTGCCAGCATCATGACACCGAGCACAGATACGCAGTATTTT	CASIMTPSTDTQYF